These 18 T cell receptor beta chains originate from one sample sequenced in a study of blood T cell dynamics during melanoma immunotherapy. The repertoire was sequenced with immunoSEQ multiplex PCR; TCRdb's copy has only in-frame clones and lacks some. The sample has 13,000 to 15,000 clones, approximately 84% seen once. Stated time point: pre-treatment baseline. The sequenced sample was blood, obtained from a patient treated with checkpoint blockade. All receptors come from a human donor with melanoma.

The rearrangement joins TRBV29-1 to TRBJ1-1; a weak D match, TRBD1 (5 bases). The CDR3 has 13 residues. V was clipped by 8 bases and J by 0 bases, with 13 bases between them. CDR1 and CDR2 from the germline V gene are SQVTM and ANQGSEA. Here the CDR3 reads CSTSTALNTEAFF. The CDR3 bases are TGCAGCACATCGACAGCTTTGAACACTGAAGCTTTCTTT. Filled out from reference TRBV29-1 and TRBJ1-1, the complete variable domain reads SAVISQKPSRDICQRGTSLTIQCQVDSQVTMMFWYRQQPGQSLTLIATANQGSEATYESGFVIDKFPISRPNLTFSTLTVSNMSPEDSSIYLCSTSTALNTEAFFGQGTRLTVV.

The V and J genes are TRBV4-2 and TRBJ2-5; the match to TRBD2 covers 8 bases. CDR1 and CDR2 from the germline V gene are LGHNA and YNFKEQ. J gave up 1 base and V 4 bases, and 2 bases lay outside the gene matches. The CDR3 length is 14 residues. CDR3 amino acids: CASSPAGGQETQYF. The DNA for the CDR3 is TGTGCCAGCAGCCCCGCGGGGGGCCAAGAGACCCAGTACTTC.

This clone has only a few counts. The chain is built from TRBV2 and TRBJ2-7; D is perhaps TRBD1 (6 bases). V dropped 6 bases and J dropped 9 bases, with 21 bases sitting between them. The CDR3 covers 14 residues. Looked up from germline, CDR1 is SNHLY and CDR2 is FYNNEI. CDR3 sequence: CASSNRDTATGQYF. The CDR3, as DNA: TGTGCCAGCAGCAACCGGGACACGGCGACCGGGCAGTACTTC.

In DNA, the CDR3 is TGTGCCAGCTCCCGGGACAGGGGGCTTGGCGAGCAGTACGTC. Protein sequence: CASSRDRGLGEQYV. The chain has TRBV18 and TRBJ2-7; the match to TRBD1 covers 12 bases. Trimming cost V 6 bases and J 6 bases; bases outside gene matches: 6. This CDR3 is built from 14 residues. Germline CDR1 is KGHSH and CDR2 is LQKENI.

CDR3 protein: CASSGGREYEQYV. CDR3 coding DNA: TGTGCCAGCAGCGGGGGGAGGGAGTACGAGCAGTACGTC. V gene TRBV5-6 combines with J gene TRBJ2-7; 7 positions agree with TRBD2. Losses at the gene ends were 4 bases for V and 4 bases for J; bases not matched to a gene: 5. The CDR3 is 13 amino acids. CDR1 SGHDT and CDR2 YYEEEE come from the germline V gene.

V usage is TRBV7-2 and J usage is TRBJ2-1; D is undetermined. V was pared by 5 bases and J by 0 bases, with 17 bases between. This CDR3 has 17 amino acids. From germline, CDR1 is SGHTA and CDR2 FQGNSA. In DNA, the CDR3 is TGTGCCAGCAGCGCGCCCCCCTCTAGAATCTCCTACAATGAGCAGTTCTTC. Its protein is CASSAPPSRISYNEQFF.

This rearrangement joins TRBV5-5 to TRBJ2-7; 7 bases match TRBD1. Germline values: CDR1 SGHKS, CDR2 YYEKEE (reference sequence). The CDR3 runs 14 residues. Losses at the gene ends were 0 bases for V and 6 bases for J; bases not matched to a gene: 6. CDR3 sequence reads: CASSLERQGIEQYF. CDR3 nucleotide sequence: TGTGCCAGCAGCTTGGAGAGACAGGGAATCGAGCAGTACTTC.

The chain combines TRBV27 with TRBJ1-5, with D possibly TRBD1 on 5 matching bases. Trimming pared 5 bases from V and 8 bases from J, leaving 19 bases between. The CDR3 has 15 amino acids. CDR1 MNHEY and CDR2 SMNVEV come from the germline V gene (reference sequence). CDR3 loop: CASSASGVGGEPQHF. In nucleotides, the CDR3 is TGTGCCAGCAGTGCCTCGGGAGTGGGAGGGGAGCCCCAGCATTTT.

This chain joins TRBV2 and TRBJ2-5; the match to TRBD1 covers 9 bases. The V gene end was trimmed by 5 bases and the J gene end by 5 bases; junction bases not matched to a gene: 6. Germline V gene data show CDR1 as SNHLY and CDR2 as FYNNEI. There are 14 residues in the CDR3. CDR3 loop: CASSSQGAGETQYF. CDR3 nucleotide sequence: TGTGCCAGCAGTTCACAGGGGGCCGGGGAGACCCAGTACTTC.

The genes are TRBV27 and TRBJ1-4, with 9 bases lining up with TRBD1. V was pared by 4 bases and J by 4 bases, with 10 bases of the junction left unmatched. The CDR3 spans 17 residues. Germline values: CDR1 MNHEY, CDR2 SMNVEV (reference sequence). CDR3 loop: CASSSGQGRGGNEKLFF. The CDR3 DNA reads as TGTGCCAGCAGTTCGGGACAGGGCCGCGGGGGTAATGAAAAACTGTTTTTT. The whole variable domain, filled in from reference TRBV27 and TRBJ1-4, reads EAQVTQNPRYLITVTGKKLTVTCSQNMNHEYMSWYRQDPGLGLRQIYYSMNVEVTDKGDVPEGYKVSRKEKRNFPLILESPSPNQTSLYFCASSSGQGRGGNEKLFFGSGTQLSVL.

The chain uses TRBV9 and TRBJ2-3; D is possibly TRBD1 or TRBD2 (7 bases each). The CDR3 contains 16 residues. V was cut by 0 bases and J by 4 bases, with 15 bases left in between. CDR1 is SGDLS, CDR2 YYNGEE, per germline. CDR3 region: CASSVGGGGFADTQYF. Written as DNA, the CDR3 is TGTGCCAGCAGCGTAGGGGGAGGGGGCTTCGCAGATACGCAGTATTTT.

This clone is classed as large. The chain has TRBV7-8 and TRBJ1-2; TRBD1 is a possible D gene (6 bases). The V gene's germline CDR1 is SGHVS and CDR2 FQNEAQ. CDR3 length: 17 amino acids. Trimming took 1 base from V and 2 from J, leaving 17 bases between them. CDR3 bases: TGTGCCAGCAGCTTAGGGGAGGAACAGGGACGCAACTATGGCTACACCTTC. As protein: CASSLGEEQGRNYGYTF.

V is TRBV5-1 and J is TRBJ1-2, with D tentatively TRBD1 (6 bases). Deletions cut 4 bases from V and 0 bases from J, with 13 bases between. The CDR3 loop spans 15 amino acids. Germline-derived CDR1 and CDR2 are SGHRS and YFSETQ. In DNA, the CDR3 is TGCGCCAGCAGCGGGCAGGGGCGTACTAACTATGGCTACACCTTC. Translating gives CASSGQGRTNYGYTF.

The chain couples TRBV6-5 to TRBJ2-7, with 7 nucleotides matching TRBD1. This CDR3 spans 14 amino acids. V shed 6 bases, J shed 5 bases, and the junction held 10 bases outside the gene matches. Germline V gene lookup returns CDR1 MNHEY and CDR2 SVGAGI. As DNA, the CDR3 is TGTGCCAGCAGCAGACAGGGACGACCCCACGAGCAGTACTTC. This sequence encodes CASSRQGRPHEQYF.

This sequence joins TRBV2 and TRBJ1-1; no definite D call. The V end lost 3 bases, the J end lost 3 bases, and 8 bases lay between the germline ends. Germline V gives CDR1 SNHLY, CDR2 FYNNEI. The CDR3 consists of 13 residues. The CDR3 here is CASSELLHTEAFF. For the CDR3, the DNA is TGTGCCAGCAGTGAGCTACTCCACACTGAAGCTTTCTTT.

V and J are TRBV7-9 and TRBJ1-1; perhaps TRBD1 as D (6 bases). The CDR3 runs 15 residues. V lost 5 bases and J 1 base, leaving 14 bases between the germline ends. Germline V lookup: CDR1 SEHNR, CDR2 FQNEAQ (reference sequence). The DNA for the CDR3 is TGTGCCAGCAGCGCAATGGGGGCGCGGAACACTGAAGCTTTCTTT. Encoded protein: CASSAMGARNTEAFF.

V usage is TRBV7-8 and J usage is TRBJ1-5; 8 positions match TRBD1. The CDR3 runs 15 residues. V gave up 4 bases and J gave up 9 bases; unmatched junction bases: 11. Germline CDR1 SGHVS, CDR2 FQNEAQ. The CDR3 DNA is TGTGCCAGCAGCTCCCTAAACAGGGGGGTGGGGCCCCAGCATTTT. It encodes CASSSLNRGVGPQHF.

The chain combines TRBV11-2 with TRBJ2-2; D gene ambiguous. The CDR3 consists of 15 residues. Germline lookup yields CDR1 SGHAT and CDR2 FQNNGV. The germline V and J ends were trimmed by 1 base and 4 bases, with 10 bases remaining between them. The CDR3 DNA sequence: TGTGCCAGCAGCTTAGGCAGGTCGGGCACCGGGGAGCTGTTTTTT. Residues: CASSLGRSGTGELFF.